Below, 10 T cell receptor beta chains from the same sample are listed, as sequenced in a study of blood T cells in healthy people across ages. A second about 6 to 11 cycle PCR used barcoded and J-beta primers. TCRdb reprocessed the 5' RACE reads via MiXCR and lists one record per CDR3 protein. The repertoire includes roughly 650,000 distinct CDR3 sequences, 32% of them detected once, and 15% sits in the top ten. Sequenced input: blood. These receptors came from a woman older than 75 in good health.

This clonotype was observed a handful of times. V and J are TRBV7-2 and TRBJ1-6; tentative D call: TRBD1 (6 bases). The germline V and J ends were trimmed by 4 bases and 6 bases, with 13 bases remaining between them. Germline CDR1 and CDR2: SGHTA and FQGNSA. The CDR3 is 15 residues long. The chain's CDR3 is CASSYGTRGNSPLHF. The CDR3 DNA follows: TGTGCCAGCAGCTACGGGACAAGGGGTAATTCACCCCTCCACTTT.

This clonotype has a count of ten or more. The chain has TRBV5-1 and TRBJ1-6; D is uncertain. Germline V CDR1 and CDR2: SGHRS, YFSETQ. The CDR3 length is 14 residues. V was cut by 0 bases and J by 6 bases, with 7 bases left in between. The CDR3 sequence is CASSLDTSNSPLHF. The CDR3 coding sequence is TGCGCCAGCAGCTTGGATACCAGTAATTCACCCCTCCACTTT.

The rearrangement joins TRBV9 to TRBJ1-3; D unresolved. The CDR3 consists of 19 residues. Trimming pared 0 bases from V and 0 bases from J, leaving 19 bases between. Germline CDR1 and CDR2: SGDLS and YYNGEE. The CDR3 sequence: CASSVAIADDGRSGNTIYF. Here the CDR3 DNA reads TGTGCCAGCAGCGTAGCAATCGCGGACGACGGCCGCTCTGGAAACACCATATATTTT.

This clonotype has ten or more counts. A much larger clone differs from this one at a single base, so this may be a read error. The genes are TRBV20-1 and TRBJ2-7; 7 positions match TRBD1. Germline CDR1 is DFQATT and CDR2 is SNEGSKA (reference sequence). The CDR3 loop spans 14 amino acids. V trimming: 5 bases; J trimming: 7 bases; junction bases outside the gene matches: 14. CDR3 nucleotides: TGCAGTGCTGACGCCGGGACAGACTACAATGAGCAGTACTTC. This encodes CSADAGTDYNEQYF.

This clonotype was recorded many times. The CDR3 DNA reads as TGCAGTGCCGTTAGGACTAGCGGGGGACGTTCCCAAGAGACCCAGTACTTC. This encodes CSAVRTSGGRSQETQYF. The chain recombines TRBV20-1 with TRBJ2-5, with 13 bases matching TRBD2. The germline V gene has CDR1 DFQATT and CDR2 SNEGSKA (reference sequence). The CDR3 has 17 residues. The junction had 11 bases not matched to a gene; V was cut back by 6 bases and J by 1 base.

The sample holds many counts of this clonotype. CDR3 bases: TGTGCCAGCAGCTTAGAATTTGGAGGGGTCATCTACGAGCAGTACTTC. It encodes CASSLEFGGVIYEQYF. V usage is TRBV11-3 and J usage is TRBJ2-7; D possibly corresponds to TRBD2 (6 bases). Per germline, CDR1 SGHNT and CDR2 YENEEA. The CDR3 is 16 residues long. The V end lost 0 bases, the J end lost 3 bases, and 15 bases lay between the germline ends.

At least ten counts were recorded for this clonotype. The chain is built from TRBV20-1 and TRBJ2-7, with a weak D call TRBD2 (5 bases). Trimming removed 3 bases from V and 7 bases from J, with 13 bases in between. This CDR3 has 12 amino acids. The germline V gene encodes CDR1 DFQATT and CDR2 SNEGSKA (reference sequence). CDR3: CSASLFSGEQYF. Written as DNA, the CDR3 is TGCAGTGCTAGTTTGTTTTCGGGGGAGCAGTACTTC.

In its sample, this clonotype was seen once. Here the CDR3 reads CASSWAAMNTEAFF. CDR3 sequence (DNA): TGTGCCAGCAGTTGGGCAGCGATGAACACTGAAGCTTTCTTT. V gene TRBV3-1 combines with J gene TRBJ1-1; no clear D gene. The CDR3 spans 14 residues. Germline CDR1 reads LGHDT; CDR2 reads YNNKEL (reference sequence). Trimming left V 6 bases short and J 0 bases short, with 11 bases between.

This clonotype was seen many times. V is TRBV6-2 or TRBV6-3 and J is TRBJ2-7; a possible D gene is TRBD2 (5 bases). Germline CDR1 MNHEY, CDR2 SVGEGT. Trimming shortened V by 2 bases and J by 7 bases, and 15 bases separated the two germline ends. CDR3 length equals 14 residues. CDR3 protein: CASSYQVSPGEQYF. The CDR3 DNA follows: TGTGCCAGCAGTTACCAGGTTTCCCCGGGGGAGCAGTACTTC.

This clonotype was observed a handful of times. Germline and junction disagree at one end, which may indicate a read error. The CDR3: CASSSDGYNSPPHF. CDR3 coding DNA: TGCGCCAGCAGCTCGGACGGATATAATTCACCCCCCCACTTT. V and J are TRBV5-1 and TRBJ1-6; unclear D gene. Germline V gene lookup returns CDR1 SGHRS and CDR2 YFSETQ. The CDR3 has 14 residues.